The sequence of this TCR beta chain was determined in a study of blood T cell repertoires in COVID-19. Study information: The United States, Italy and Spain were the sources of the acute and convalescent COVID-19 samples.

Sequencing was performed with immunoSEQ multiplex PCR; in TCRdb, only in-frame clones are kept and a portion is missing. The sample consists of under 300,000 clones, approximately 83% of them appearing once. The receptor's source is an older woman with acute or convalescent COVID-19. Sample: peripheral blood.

CDR3 residues: CASSNRGNTEAFF. For the CDR3, the DNA is TGTGCCAGCAGTAACAGGGGCAACACTGAAGCTTTCTTT. The chain combines TRBV12-3 or TRBV12-4 with TRBJ1-1; 7 positions agree with TRBD1. The trim removed 5 bases at V and 2 bases at J, leaving 2 bases unmatched. This CDR3 comprises 13 residues.